This TCR beta chain was retrieved from a study of CD8 T cells in ankylosing spondylitis. Points from the study as a whole: The clones that were linked to disease were reported to be significantly enriched in matched synovial fluid samples from ankylosing spondylitis patients. A motif of 7 to 9 highly homologous TCR beta variants was seen as apparently characteristic of ankylosing spondylitis blood.

Each CDR3 protein gets one entry after TCRdb re-called the 5' RACE reads with MiXCR. The data contain 750,000 to 850,000 distinct CDR3 sequences, 12% of them singletons. This clonotype was seen a few times. The antigen is undetermined. CDR3 length: 17 residues. CDR1 is DFQATT and CDR2 is SNEGSKA in the germline V gene (reference sequence). V was clipped by 3 bases and J by 2 bases; unmatched bases: 14. The J gene is TRBJ1-2, the V gene TRBV20-1; 8 bases fit TRBD1. The TCR sequence derives from a male donor with ankylosing spondylitis. The material sequenced was blood, either unsorted or a sorted T cell fraction (not recorded which). The CDR3 loop reads CSASSGTGNGVNYGYTF. The CDR3 DNA is TGCAGTGCTAGTTCCGGGACAGGCAACGGAGTGAACTATGGCTACACCTTC.